This note documents a single T cell receptor (beta chain) sequence. The antigen is unknown. This sample's time point: late sampling 161 to 241 days after vaccination in three convalescent patients. Germline V gene sequence: CDR1 MNHNS, CDR2 SASEGT. The V gene lost 5 bases and the J gene lost 3 bases, with 13 bases spanning the gap. CDR3 length: 15 amino acids. The sample originates from a study of vaccination and CD4 T cells after COVID-19. TCRdb ran MiXCR on the PCR reads and lists one entry per CDR3 protein. This sample has about 33,000 distinct CDR3 sequences, with 35% to 40% found just once. Study results and caveats: Within the convalescent patients, a median approximately 89% of the SARS-CoV-2-reactive clones were ones that appeared only post-vaccination. Within the convalescent patients, spike mono-reactivity was found in 304 of 307 vaccine-specific clones.

Source: CD4+ T cells from blood, taken about 7 months after SARS-CoV-2 vaccination. The receptor comes from a human donor who had recovered from COVID-19. V usage is TRBV6-1 and J usage is TRBJ1-4; TRBD1 might be the D (6 bases). The CDR3 DNA sequence: TGTGCCAGCAGTACCCGGGGGGCGGCTAATGAAAAACTGTTTTTT. This sequence encodes CASSTRGAANEKLFF.